A single T cell receptor beta chain is shown here with its context. In the PCR, 60 Vbeta and 13 Jbeta primers were used. Here immunoSEQ multiplex PCR was the method, and the copy in TCRdb shows in-frame clones only, minus some. The sample lists under 150,000 clones, about three quarters occurring once. The data were taken from a study of cytomegalovirus exposure and HLA in healthy donors. V lost 4 bases, J lost 5 bases, and 3 bases stayed unmatched. The CDR3 loop spans 13 amino acids. CDR1 and CDR2 (germline): SGHRS, YFSETQ. J is TRBJ1-2 and V is TRBV5-1, with 9 nucleotides matching TRBD1. Sample: PBMCs. The receptor was isolated from a woman aged 55-70 years in good health and CMV-seropositive. CDR3 sequence: CASSAGQGYGYTF. CDR3 bases: TGCGCCAGCAGCGCGGGACAGGGATATGGCTACACCTTC.